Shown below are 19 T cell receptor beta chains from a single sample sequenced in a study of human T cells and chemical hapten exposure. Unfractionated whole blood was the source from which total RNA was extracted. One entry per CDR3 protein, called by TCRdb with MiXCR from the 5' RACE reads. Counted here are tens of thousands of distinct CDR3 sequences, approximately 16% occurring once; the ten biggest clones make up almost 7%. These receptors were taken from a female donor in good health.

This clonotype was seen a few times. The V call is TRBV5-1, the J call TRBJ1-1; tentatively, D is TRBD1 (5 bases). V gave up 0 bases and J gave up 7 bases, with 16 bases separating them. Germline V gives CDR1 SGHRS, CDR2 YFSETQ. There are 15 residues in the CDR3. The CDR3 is CASSLETSRVGEAFF. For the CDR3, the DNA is TGCGCCAGCAGCTTGGAAACCTCCAGGGTGGGTGAAGCTTTCTTT.

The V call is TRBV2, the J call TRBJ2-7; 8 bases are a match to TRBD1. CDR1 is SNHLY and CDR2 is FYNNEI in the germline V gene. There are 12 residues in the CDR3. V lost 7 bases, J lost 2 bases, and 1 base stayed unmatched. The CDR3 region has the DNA TGTGCCAGCAAGACAGGGGCCTACGAGCAGTACTTC. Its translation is CASKTGAYEQYF.

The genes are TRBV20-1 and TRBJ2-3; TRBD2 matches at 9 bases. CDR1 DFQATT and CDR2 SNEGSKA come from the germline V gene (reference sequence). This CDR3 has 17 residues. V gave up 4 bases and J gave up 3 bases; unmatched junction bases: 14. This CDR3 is CSAMGWLAGIWTDTQYF. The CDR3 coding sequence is TGCAGTGCTATGGGATGGCTAGCGGGAATTTGGACAGATACGCAGTATTTT.

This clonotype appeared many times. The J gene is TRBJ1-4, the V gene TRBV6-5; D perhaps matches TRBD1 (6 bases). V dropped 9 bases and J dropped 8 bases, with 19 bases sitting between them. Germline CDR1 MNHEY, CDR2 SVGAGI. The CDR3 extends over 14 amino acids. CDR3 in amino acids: CASSRGTWGEKLFF. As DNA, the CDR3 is TGTGCCAGTTCTAGGGGGACCTGGGGCGAAAAACTGTTTTTT.

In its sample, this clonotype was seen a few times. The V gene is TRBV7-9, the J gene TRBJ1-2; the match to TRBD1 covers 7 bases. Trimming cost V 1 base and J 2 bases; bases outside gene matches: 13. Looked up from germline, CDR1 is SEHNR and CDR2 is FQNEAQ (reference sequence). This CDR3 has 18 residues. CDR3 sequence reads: CASSLEYGSGQKNYGYTF. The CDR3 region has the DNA TGTGCCAGCAGCTTAGAGTACGGGTCGGGACAGAAGAACTATGGCTACACCTTC.

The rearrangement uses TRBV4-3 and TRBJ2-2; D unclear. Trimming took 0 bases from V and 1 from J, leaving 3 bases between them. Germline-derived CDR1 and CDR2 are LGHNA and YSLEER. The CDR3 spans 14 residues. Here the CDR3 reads CASSQDQNTGELFF. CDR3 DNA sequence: TGCGCCAGCAGCCAAGACCAGAACACCGGGGAGCTGTTTTTT.

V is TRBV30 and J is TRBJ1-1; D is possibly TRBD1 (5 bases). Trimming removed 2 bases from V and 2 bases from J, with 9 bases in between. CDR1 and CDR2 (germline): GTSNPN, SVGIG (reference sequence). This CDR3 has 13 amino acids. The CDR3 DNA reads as TGTGCCTGGAGTTTAGGGGAAAACACTGAAGCTTTCTTT. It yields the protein CAWSLGENTEAFF.

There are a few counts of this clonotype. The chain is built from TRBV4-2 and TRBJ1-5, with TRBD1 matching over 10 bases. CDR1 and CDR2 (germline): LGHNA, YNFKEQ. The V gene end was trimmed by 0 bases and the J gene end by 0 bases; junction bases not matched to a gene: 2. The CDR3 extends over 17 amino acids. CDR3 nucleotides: TGTGCCAGCAGCCAAGACTGGACAGGGGGTAGCAATCAGCCCCAGCATTTT. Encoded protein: CASSQDWTGGSNQPQHF.

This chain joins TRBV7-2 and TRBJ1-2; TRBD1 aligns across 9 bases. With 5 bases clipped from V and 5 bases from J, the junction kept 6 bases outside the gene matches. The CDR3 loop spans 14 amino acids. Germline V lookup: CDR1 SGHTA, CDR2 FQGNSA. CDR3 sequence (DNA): TGTGCCAGCAGCCAAACGGGACAGGGATATGGCTACACCTTC. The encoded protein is CASSQTGQGYGYTF.

CDR3 nucleotide sequence: TGCGCCAGCAGCCAAGATATGACGATCGATGAGCAGTTCTTC. It is translated as CASSQDMTIDEQFF. The V and J genes are TRBV4-3 and TRBJ2-1; no clear D. Germline CDR1 and CDR2: LGHNA and YSLEER. V shed 0 bases and J shed 8 bases, with 11 bases lying between them. The CDR3 sequence is 14 residues long.

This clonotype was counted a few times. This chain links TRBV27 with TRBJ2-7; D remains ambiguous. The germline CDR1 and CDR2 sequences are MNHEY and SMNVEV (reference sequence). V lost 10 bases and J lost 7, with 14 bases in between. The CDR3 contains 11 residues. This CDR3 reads CATRWAREQYF. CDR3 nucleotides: TGTGCCACCCGCTGGGCTAGGGAGCAGTACTTC.

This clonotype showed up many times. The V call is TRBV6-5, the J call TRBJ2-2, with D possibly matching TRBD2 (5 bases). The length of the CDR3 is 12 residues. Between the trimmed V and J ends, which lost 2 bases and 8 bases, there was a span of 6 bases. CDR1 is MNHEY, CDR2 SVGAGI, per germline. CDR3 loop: CASSYAGGELFF. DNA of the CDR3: TGTGCCAGCAGTTACGCGGGTGGGGAGCTGTTTTTT.

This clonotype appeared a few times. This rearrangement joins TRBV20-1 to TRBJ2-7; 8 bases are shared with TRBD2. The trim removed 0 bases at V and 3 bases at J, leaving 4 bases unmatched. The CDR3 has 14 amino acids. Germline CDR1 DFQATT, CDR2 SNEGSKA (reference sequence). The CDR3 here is CSARDSGRDYEQYF. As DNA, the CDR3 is TGCAGTGCTAGAGATTCCGGGAGGGACTACGAGCAGTACTTC.

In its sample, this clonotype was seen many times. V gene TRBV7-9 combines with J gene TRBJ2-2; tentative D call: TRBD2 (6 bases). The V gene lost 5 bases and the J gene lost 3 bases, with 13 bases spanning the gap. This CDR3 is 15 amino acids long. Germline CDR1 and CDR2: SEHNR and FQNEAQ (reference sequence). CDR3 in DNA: TGTGCCAGCAGCCGGGCCGGGGGTGACACCGGGGAGCTGTTTTTT. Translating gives CASSRAGGDTGELFF. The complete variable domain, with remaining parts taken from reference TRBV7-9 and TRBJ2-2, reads DTGVSQNPRHKITKRGQNVTFRCDPISEHNRLYWYRQTLGQGPEFLTYFQNEAQLEKSRLLSDRFSAERPKGSFSTLEIQRTEQGDSAMYLCASSRAGGDTGELFFGEGSRLTVL.

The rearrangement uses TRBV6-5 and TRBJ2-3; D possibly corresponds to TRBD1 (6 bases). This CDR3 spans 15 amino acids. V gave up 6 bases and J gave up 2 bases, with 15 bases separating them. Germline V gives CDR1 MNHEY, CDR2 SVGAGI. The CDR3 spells CASRATGMTTDTQYF. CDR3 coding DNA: TGTGCCAGCAGGGCAACAGGGATGACCACAGATACGCAGTATTTT.

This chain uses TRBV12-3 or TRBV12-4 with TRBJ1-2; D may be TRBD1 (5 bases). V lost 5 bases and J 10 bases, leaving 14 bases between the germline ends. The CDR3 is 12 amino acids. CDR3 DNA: TGTGCCAGCAGTCCACGGGACTGGCTCTACACCTTC. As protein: CASSPRDWLYTF.

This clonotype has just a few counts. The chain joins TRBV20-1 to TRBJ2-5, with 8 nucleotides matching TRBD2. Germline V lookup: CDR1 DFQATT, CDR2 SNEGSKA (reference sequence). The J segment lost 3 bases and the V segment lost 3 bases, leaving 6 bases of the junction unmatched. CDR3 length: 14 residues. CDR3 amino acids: CSASSGTRKETQYF. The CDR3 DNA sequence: TGCAGTGCTAGCTCCGGGACTAGAAAAGAGACCCAGTACTTC.

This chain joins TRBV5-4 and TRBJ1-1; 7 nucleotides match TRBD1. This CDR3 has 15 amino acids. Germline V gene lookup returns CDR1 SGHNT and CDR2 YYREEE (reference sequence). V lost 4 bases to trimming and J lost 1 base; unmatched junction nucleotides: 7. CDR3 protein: CASSQQGMTNTEAFF. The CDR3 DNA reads TGTGCCAGCAGCCAACAGGGGATGACGAACACTGAAGCTTTCTTT.

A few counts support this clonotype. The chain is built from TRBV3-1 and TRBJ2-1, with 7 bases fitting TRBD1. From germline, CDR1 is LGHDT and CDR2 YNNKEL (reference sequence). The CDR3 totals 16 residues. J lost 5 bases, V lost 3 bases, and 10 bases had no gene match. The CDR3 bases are TGTGCCAGCAGCCAGGGGTCCGGGACAGTGGACAATGAGCAGTTCTTC. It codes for CASSQGSGTVDNEQFF.